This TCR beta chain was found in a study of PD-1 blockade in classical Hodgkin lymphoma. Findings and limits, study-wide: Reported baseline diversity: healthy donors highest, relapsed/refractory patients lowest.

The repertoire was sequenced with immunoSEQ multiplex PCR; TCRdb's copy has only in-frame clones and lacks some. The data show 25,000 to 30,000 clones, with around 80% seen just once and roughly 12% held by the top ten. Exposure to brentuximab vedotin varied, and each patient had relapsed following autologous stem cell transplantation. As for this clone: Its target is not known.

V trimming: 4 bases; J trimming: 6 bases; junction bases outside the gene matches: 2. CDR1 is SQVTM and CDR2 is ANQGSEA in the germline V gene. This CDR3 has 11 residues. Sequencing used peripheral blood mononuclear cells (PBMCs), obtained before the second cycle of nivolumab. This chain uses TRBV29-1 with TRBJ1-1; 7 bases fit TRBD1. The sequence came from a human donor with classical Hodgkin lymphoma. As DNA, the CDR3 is TGCAGCGTTGTCGGGACAGCTGAAGCTTTCTTT. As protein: CSVVGTAEAFF.